This TCR beta chain was observed in a study of shared clonotypes between healthy human individuals (dated by TCRdb to about 2020). About the investigation overall: The cohort included three men and a couple of women between 18 and 49 years of age. To estimate repertoire size and how much clonotypes are shared between individuals, the study performed deep sequencing of blood TCR repertoires from roughly five healthy adults. Each donor's leukapheresis produced roughly between roughly 0.94 and 9.5 billion PBMCs. Different laboratories and diverse techniques were used to prepare libraries and sequence TCR repertoires, to increase sequencing depth and limit assay-specific biases.

Using the deep immunoSEQ assay, TCR CDR3 regions were amplified from genomic DNA by multiplex PCR. Extracted genomic DNA from each cell subset was distributed evenly across all wells of several immunoSEQ 96-well plates, and each plate was treated as a replicate. For unsorted PBMC, 250 to 300 ng of genomic DNA, equivalent to tens of thousands of T cell genomes, went into each replicate PCR. Ten immunoSEQ deep assay plates were used to sequence unsorted PBMC genomic DNA. The purified libraries were quantified using a Qubit 3.0 fluorometer, sized with a Bioanalyzer 2100, and then quantified again using the KAPA Library Quantification kit. Every immunoSEQ 96-well plate was sequenced on a dedicated single-read 150-cycle Illumina NextSeq 550 flow cell. The published analysis was carried out like this. Because the immunoSEQ output held only junctional sequences and lacked quality scores, the filtering could not match the filtering applied to full-length reads. Sequences were annotated with PyIR, a Python wrapper for IgBLAST v1.9, using IMGT germline references to assign V/J genes and CDR3. Reads were filtered out if the reads had weak V/J assignments (E-value above 1e-6), no CDR3, stop codons, out-of-frame junctions, or ambiguous translated residues. V3J clonotypes were defined as sequences sharing the same inferred V gene, J gene, and CDR3 amino acid sequence. Percentage overlap between repertoires was computed as shared unique clonotypes divided by the size of the smaller repertoire. Repertoire richness was assessed with RTK rarefaction, the Chao1 estimator, and Recon v2.1 estimates of unobserved clonotypes. TCRdb stores this immuneACCESS table with in-frame sequences only. Part of the clones is absent; in the studies checked, under half of the shortfall reflects unresolved V genes, and no reason is known for the rest. The V and J calls and clone size come from that table; D and trimming were worked out from the DNA. This sample has around 430,000 clones in its table, and roughly 83% of those were observed once. The ten biggest clones cover 13% of the sample.

A note on this clone: Its antigen is not yet known. Per-base qualities were not stored, and no clone one base away is much larger. Additional DNA sequences in this sample encode the identical CDR3.

Donors were healthy HIV-negative adults with no recently reported acute infections or vaccinations. Every donor was a Caucasian adult residing in Nashville, Tennessee, USA. For unsorted samples, about 90 million PBMCs were counted and genomic DNA was extracted with the QIAamp DNA Blood Mini kit. After blood collection by leukapheresis, PBMCs were isolated using Ficoll-Histopaque density gradient centrifugation and then cryopreserved in the vapor phase of liquid nitrogen. From the germline V gene, CDR1 is LGHNA and CDR2 is YNFKEQ. V is cut back by 4 bases and J by 4 bases, with 4 bases in the junction unmatched. Counted from cysteine to phenylalanine, this CDR3 has 15 amino acids. The read is trimmed to its CDR3 DNA, 45 bases read in frame from base 1. What the research found in general, with its limitations: Sampling was restricted to blood, and TCR repertoires in tissues likely differ from the TCR repertoires found in blood. Based on pairwise subsampling, the degree of clonotype sharing among donors was expected to be affected by sequencing depth. The small number of donors limited the genetic and exposure-history diversity represented.

The specimen was PBMCs. The receptor chain draws on TRBV4-2 and TRBJ2-3; TRBD2 aligns with 11 central bases. The TCR was taken from a woman aged 40 to 50 in good health. Some clones in this sample may be carry-over from other donors' samples. The DNA reads as follows: TGTGCCAGCAGCCCCCTAGCGGGAGGACCAGATACGCAGTATTTT. The translation is CASSPLAGGPDTQYF.